This is a list of T cell receptor beta chains from one sample in a study of shared clonotypes between healthy human individuals. Sequencing was performed with immunoSEQ multiplex PCR; in TCRdb, only in-frame clones are kept and a portion is missing. This table has approximately 1,000,000 clones, approximately 80% appearing once. Sequenced input: memory CD4+ T cells from PBMCs. Receptors were obtained from a man in his late teens or twenties in good health. Some clones in this sample may be carry-over from other donors' samples. Each CDR3 is given with its conserved first and last residue. A D gene is named only where the DNA matches it firmly. The listing skips clone size in some rows; elsewhere it reads once, few, many or a size class.

v_gene: TRBV11-2
j_gene: TRBJ2-2
d_gene: TRBD1
abundance: .
CDR3nt: TGTGCCAGCAGCCCCCCCGGACAGGCGAACACCGGGGAGCTGTTTTTT
CDR3aa: CASSPPGQANTGELFF

v_gene: TRBV5-4
j_gene: TRBJ1-1
d_gene: TRBD1
abundance: few
CDR3nt: TGTGCCAGCAGTCACAGGGGGAACACTGAAGCTTTCTTT
CDR3aa: CASSHRGNTEAFF

v_gene: TRBV19
j_gene: TRBJ2-1
d_gene: TRBD2
abundance: .
CDR3nt: TGTGCCAGTAGTTCGACTAGCGGGACAAACTCCTACAATGAGCAGTTCTTC
CDR3aa: CASSSTSGTNSYNEQFF

v_gene: TRBV7-9
j_gene: TRBJ1-1
d_gene: TRBD1
abundance: .
CDR3nt: TGTGCCGGCATGATGCGACAGGGTGAAGCTTTCTTT
CDR3aa: CAGMMRQGEAFF

v_gene: TRBV5-1
j_gene: TRBJ2-1
d_gene: TRBD2
abundance: .
CDR3nt: TGCGCCAGCAGCTTGCCGACTAGCGGGAGGCCCACCCGGTTGGACAATGAGCAGTTCTTC
CDR3aa: CASSLPTSGRPTRLDNEQFF

v_gene: TRBV4-1
j_gene: TRBJ1-2
d_gene: TRBD1
abundance: .
CDR3nt: TGCGCCAGCAGCCAAGCGGGGACAGGGGATTATGGCTACACCTTC
CDR3aa: CASSQAGTGDYGYTF

v_gene: TRBV15
j_gene: TRBJ2-1
d_gene: .
abundance: many
CDR3nt: TGTGCCACCAGCAGAGATCGCGGCAGGGGATATGAGCAGTTCTTC
CDR3aa: CATSRDRGRGYEQFF

v_gene: TRBV11-2
j_gene: TRBJ2-1
d_gene: .
abundance: .
CDR3nt: TGTGCCAGCAGCTTAGCCAACACCGAGTTCTTC
CDR3aa: CASSLANTEFF

v_gene: TRBV5-1
j_gene: TRBJ2-5
d_gene: .
abundance: .
CDR3nt: TGCGCCAGCAGCTTTGGACCCTCGGGGTCTGGACGAGAGACCCAGTACTTC
CDR3aa: CASSFGPSGSGRETQYF

v_gene: TRBV30
j_gene: TRBJ1-1
d_gene: .
abundance: few
CDR3nt: TGTGCCTGGAGTTCCGGGACGCAAGCTTTCTTT
CDR3aa: CAWSSGTQAFF

v_gene: TRBV9
j_gene: TRBJ1-4
d_gene: TRBD1
abundance: .
CDR3nt: TGTGCCAGCAGCTTTGGGACAGGGGGTTATGAAAAACTGTTTTTT
CDR3aa: CASSFGTGGYEKLFF

v_gene: TRBV11-2
j_gene: TRBJ1-2
d_gene: .
abundance: .
CDR3nt: TGTGCCAGCAGCTTAGCCCCCTTCCCTAACTATGGCTACACCTTC
CDR3aa: CASSLAPFPNYGYTF

v_gene: TRBV9
j_gene: TRBJ2-1
d_gene: .
abundance: .
CDR3nt: TGTGCCAGCAGCGTAATGGCGGGTGCTTGGGATGAGCAGTTCTTC
CDR3aa: CASSVMAGAWDEQFF

v_gene: TRBV7-6
j_gene: TRBJ2-3
d_gene: TRBD1
abundance: .
CDR3nt: TGTGCCAGCAGCTTAGATGGGACAGGGAGGACAGATACGCAGTATTTT
CDR3aa: CASSLDGTGRTDTQYF

v_gene: TRBV7-2
j_gene: TRBJ2-7
d_gene: .
abundance: .
CDR3nt: TGTGCCAGCAGCTTACGGGGCGCACAGGGGAGGGACTACGAGCAGTACTTC
CDR3aa: CASSLRGAQGRDYEQYF

v_gene: TRBV30
j_gene: TRBJ2-7
d_gene: .
abundance: .
CDR3nt: TGTGCCTGGAGTGTCCGTGCAGCGGCGGAAGCCTACGAGCAGTACTTC
CDR3aa: CAWSVRAAAEAYEQYF

v_gene: TRBV19
j_gene: TRBJ2-7
d_gene: TRBD1
abundance: .
CDR3nt: TGTGCCAGTAGCGGCACCCGACGGACAGGGGGGACCTACGAGCAGTACTTC
CDR3aa: CASSGTRRTGGTYEQYF

v_gene: TRBV29-1
j_gene: TRBJ2-1
d_gene: .
abundance: .
CDR3nt: TGCAGCGTCGGACGGGACGAGGAGCAGTTCTTC
CDR3aa: CSVGRDEEQFF

v_gene: TRBV5-1
j_gene: TRBJ2-3
d_gene: TRBD2
abundance: .
CDR3nt: TGCGCCAGCAGCCGTACTAGCGTTTCTAGCACAGATACGCAGTATTTT
CDR3aa: CASSRTSVSSTDTQYF

v_gene: TRBV28
j_gene: TRBJ2-5
d_gene: TRBD2
abundance: .
CDR3nt: TGTGCCAGCAGCTCTACCCTAGCGGGGCGAGAGACCCAGTACTTC
CDR3aa: CASSSTLAGRETQYF

v_gene: TRBV5-6
j_gene: TRBJ2-1
d_gene: .
abundance: .
CDR3nt: TGTGCCAGCAGCTTAGGAGCAGACTACAATGAGCAGTTCTTC
CDR3aa: CASSLGADYNEQFF

v_gene: TRBV18
j_gene: TRBJ1-5
d_gene: TRBD1
abundance: .
CDR3nt: TGTGCCAGCTCTCCGGGACAGGGCTACAATCAGCCCCAGCATTTT
CDR3aa: CASSPGQGYNQPQHF

v_gene: TRBV4-1
j_gene: TRBJ2-7
d_gene: TRBD1
abundance: .
CDR3nt: TGCGCCAGCAGCCCTGGGACAGGGGGCCGCTACGAGCAGTACTTC
CDR3aa: CASSPGTGGRYEQYF

v_gene: TRBV28
j_gene: TRBJ1-2
d_gene: .
abundance: .
CDR3nt: TGTGCCAGCAGCCGAATTGGACGGCCCGGGAATGGCTACACCTTC
CDR3aa: CASSRIGRPGNGYTF

v_gene: TRBV28
j_gene: TRBJ2-7
d_gene: .
abundance: .
CDR3nt: TGTGCCAGCAGTTCTAACTACGAGCAGTACTTC
CDR3aa: CASSSNYEQYF

v_gene: TRBV15
j_gene: TRBJ2-4
d_gene: .
abundance: .
CDR3nt: TGTGCCACTAGAGGGACGGTTAAAAACATTCAGTACTTC
CDR3aa: CATRGTVKNIQYF

v_gene: TRBV4-1
j_gene: TRBJ1-5
d_gene: .
abundance: few
CDR3nt: TGCGCCAGCAGCCCAGCAGGGGGCAATCAGCCCCAGCATTTT
CDR3aa: CASSPAGGNQPQHF